A selection of T cell receptor beta chains follows, all from one sample in a study of neurological immune-mediated disorders. Using its own MiXCR run on the 5' RACE reads, TCRdb lists one record per CDR3 protein. The sample has around 30,000 distinct CDR3 sequences; around 12% are singletons. Sequenced input: PBMCs. These receptors came from a man in his sixties in good health. Both conserved end residues are part of each CDR3. A D gene is named only where the DNA matches it firmly. Clone size is not always given. Where it is, it says once, few, many or a class for expanded clones.

D gene,V gene,J gene,clone size,CDR3 DNA,CDR3 protein
TRBD1,TRBV9,TRBJ2-1,medium-sized,TGTGCCAGCAGCCCTCCCGACAGGGGGTACAATGAGCAGTTCTTC,CASSPPDRGYNEQFF
TRBD2,TRBV5-1,TRBJ2-3,many,TGCGCCAGCAGCTCCGGACTAGCGGTAAACACAGATACGCAGTATTTT,CASSSGLAVNTDTQYF
TRBD1,TRBV20-1,TRBJ1-2,many,TGCAGTGCTAACGACAGGGAACTTCATGTTTTACAGTATGGCTACACCTTC,CSANDRELHVLQYGYTF
-,TRBV7-2,TRBJ1-4,many,TGTGCCAGCAGCTTACTCAGGACGGGTAATGAAAAACTGTTTTTT,CASSLLRTGNEKLFF
TRBD2,TRBV10-3,TRBJ2-7,medium-sized,TGTGCCATCAGTGGGGGTCGAACCCGGACTAGCGGGGAGCAGTACTTC,CAISGGRTRTSGEQYF
-,TRBV16,TRBJ1-1,many,TGTGCCAGCAGCCAGGATCTTAAGTTTGAAGCTTTCTTT,CASSQDLKFEAFF
-,TRBV6-5,TRBJ2-7,many,TGTGCCAGCAGTTACAGTGGAGAGGGCGAGCAGTACTTC,CASSYSGEGEQYF
-,TRBV5-1,TRBJ2-7,many,TGCGCCAGCAGCTTGCAGGGCTACGAGCAGTACTTC,CASSLQGYEQYF
TRBD1,TRBV29-1,TRBJ1-2,many,TGCAGCGTAGCCGCGGACAGGAACTATGGCTACACCTTC,CSVAADRNYGYTF
-,TRBV5-1,TRBJ1-2,many,TGCGCCAGCAGCTTCCTTGGTTGGCAGGGCGATGGCTACACCTTC,CASSFLGWQGDGYTF
-,TRBV10-3,TRBJ2-3,many,TGTGCCATCAGAGAGGAACAGGCCAGTCTTTCTCAGTATTTT,CAIREEQASLSQYF
-,TRBV7-6,TRBJ1-5,many,TGTGCCAGCAGCTTAAACGAAGGTGGGGGTAGGAGCAATCAGCCCCAGCATTTT,CASSLNEGGGRSNQPQHF
TRBD1,TRBV7-6,TRBJ1-4,many,TGTGCCAGCAGCTTGGGGCAGGGGGCGGAAAAACTGTTTTTT,CASSLGQGAEKLFF
-,TRBV5-1,TRBJ2-3,many,TGCGCCAGCAGCTTGCCCGGGGCGAGCACAGATACGCAGTATTTT,CASSLPGASTDTQYF
-,TRBV6-7,TRBJ1-1,many,TGTGCCAGCAGTTACTCCAGCTCAGGCGACGCTGCTTTCTTT,CASSYSSSGDAAFF
TRBD1,TRBV6-6,TRBJ1-4,many,TGTGCCAGCAGTTGGGGACAGGGGGCGGTCAGAGATGAAAAACTGTTTTTT,CASSWGQGAVRDEKLFF
-,TRBV7-9,TRBJ2-1,many,TGTGCCAGCAGACCTATGAATACTGAGCAGTTCTTC,CASRPMNTEQFF
-,TRBV5-1,TRBJ2-1,many,TGCGCCAGCAGCTCCGGGAGTAATGAGCAGTTCTTC,CASSSGSNEQFF
-,TRBV11-2,TRBJ2-3,many,TGTGCCAGCAGCTTACTCGTCTCGACTAGCACAGATACGCAGTATTTT,CASSLLVSTSTDTQYF
-,TRBV20-1,TRBJ2-3,medium-sized,TGCAGTGCTCCGGACTTAAAAGCTACGCAGTATTTT,CSAPDLKATQYF
-,TRBV20-1,TRBJ2-7,many,TGCAGTGCTAGTTGGAGGGTAGGGCAAGAGCAGTACTTC,CSASWRVGQEQYF
-,TRBV5-1,TRBJ1-2,-,TGCGCCAGCTCTCAGGGAATTGGGAGGAGTGGCTACACCTTC,CASSQGIGRSGYTF
-,TRBV12-3/TRBV12-4,TRBJ1-2,medium-sized,TGTGCCAGCAGTCCCTATTCTGCTGACTATGGCTACACCTTC,CASSPYSADYGYTF
TRBD1,TRBV7-2,TRBJ2-1,few,TGTGCCAGCAGCTATGCGGGACAGGGGGCCTACAATGAGCAGTTCTTC,CASSYAGQGAYNEQFF
-,TRBV6-6,TRBJ1-6,-,TGTGCCAGCAGCATTGGCCTTATCACCGGTAATTCACCCCTCCACTTT,CASSIGLITGNSPLHF
-,TRBV7-9,TRBJ1-1,many,TGTGCCAGCAGCCTGCACAGGAAAGAAGCTTTCTTT,CASSLHRKEAFF
-,TRBV18,TRBJ2-3,once,TGTGCCAGCTCACCCTCTAGCACAGATACGCAGTATTTT,CASSPSSTDTQYF
-,TRBV7-3,TRBJ1-3,many,TGTGCCAGCAGCTTAACCGGACGCGGAAACACCATATATTTT,CASSLTGRGNTIYF
-,TRBV5-1,TRBJ1-2,many,TGCGCCAGCAGCACGGACCGGGGGGCGGATGGCTACACCTTC,CASSTDRGADGYTF
-,TRBV2,TRBJ1-1,few,TGTGCCAGCCTTTACAGCACTGAAGCTTTCTTT,CASLYSTEAFF
TRBD1,TRBV3-1,TRBJ1-6,many,TGTGCCAGCAGCCAAACGGGGACAGGCGATTCACCCCTCCACTTT,CASSQTGTGDSPLHF
-,TRBV5-1,TRBJ2-7,many,TGCGCCAGCAGCTTGGTCCCCTCACTAGGCGAGCAGTACTTC,CASSLVPSLGEQYF
-,TRBV5-1,TRBJ2-1,medium-sized,TGCGCCAGCAGCCCTGGACCGAGGGATGAGCAGTTCTTC,CASSPGPRDEQFF
TRBD1,TRBV28,TRBJ2-7,many,TGTGCCAGCATTCCACAGGGGGGTTCCTACGAGCAGTACTTC,CASIPQGGSYEQYF
TRBD1,TRBV27,TRBJ2-1,many,TGTGCCAGCAGTGGGACAGGGTTGAATGAGCAGTTCTTC,CASSGTGLNEQFF
-,TRBV18,TRBJ2-7,many,TGTGCCAGCTCGACCGGGTTACTGTCCTACGAGCAGTACTTC,CASSTGLLSYEQYF
-,TRBV2,TRBJ1-3,many,TGTGCCAGCGGCGATGCCAGGGCAAACTCTGGAAACACCATATATTTT,CASGDARANSGNTIYF
-,TRBV12-3/TRBV12-4,TRBJ1-3,many,TGTGCCAGCAGTTACGATCAAGTCTCTGGAAACACCATATATTTT,CASSYDQVSGNTIYF
TRBD1,TRBV28,TRBJ2-7,many,TGTGCCAGCTTAACTGGGACAGGGCTCTACGAGCAGTACTTC,CASLTGTGLYEQYF
-,TRBV10-3,TRBJ2-7,many,TGTGCCATCAGTGAGCCGTACCACTCCAAAAGGAACACCTACGAGCAGTACTTC,CAISEPYHSKRNTYEQYF
TRBD2,TRBV7-2,TRBJ2-4,many,TGTGCCAGCAGCTTGGCAGGGAGGGACATTCAGTACTTC,CASSLAGRDIQYF
TRBD2,TRBV6-6,TRBJ2-1,many,TGTGCCAGCAGTCCATGGGACGTTTGGACTAGCGGGTCCTACAATGAGCAGTTCTTC,CASSPWDVWTSGSYNEQFF
-,TRBV10-3,TRBJ2-1,many,TGTGCCATCGCGGAGGGTTCCAATGAGCAGTTCTTC,CAIAEGSNEQFF
TRBD2,TRBV12-3/TRBV12-4,TRBJ2-3,many,TGTGCCAGCAGCGCGGGAGTCGCAGATACGCAGTATTTT,CASSAGVADTQYF
-,TRBV4-3,TRBJ2-5,many,TGCGCCAGCAGCCAAGATACTTCCCAAGAGACCCAGTACTTC,CASSQDTSQETQYF